Each of the 23 T cell receptor beta chains below was sequenced from the same sample in a study of T cell responses to AZD1222 COVID-19 vaccine. This table comes from immunoSEQ multiplex PCR, and its TCRdb copy is limited to in-frame clones, with some not included. The sample holds some 150,000 clones, 75% to 95% seen once. Here the sequenced sample was peripheral blood, taken on day 0 of MenACWY control vaccination. Receptors were obtained from an adult in good health.

This chain links TRBV24-1 with TRBJ1-2; D not resolved. The length of the CDR3 is 12 residues. The V end was cut by 1 base, the J end by 6 bases, with 5 bases between. Germline CDR1 is KGHDR and CDR2 is SFDVKD. CDR3 nucleotide sequence: TGTGCCACCAGTGATTTCTGGGATGGCTACACCTTC. Its protein is CATSDFWDGYTF.

The chain joins TRBV5-1 to TRBJ1-3; 8 bases fit TRBD1. Germline-derived CDR1 and CDR2 are SGHRS and YFSETQ. The CDR3 consists of 16 residues. V gave up 4 bases and J gave up 0 bases; unmatched junction bases: 6. The CDR3 region is CASSNGQGYSGNTIYF. CDR3 coding DNA: TGCGCCAGCAGCAACGGACAGGGCTACTCTGGAAACACCATATATTTT. The variable domain in full, completed from reference TRBV5-1 and TRBJ1-3, reads KAGVTQTPRYLIKTRGQQVTLSCSPISGHRSVSWYQQTPGQGLQFLFEYFSETQRNKGNFPGRFSGRQFSNSRSEMNVSTLELGDSALYLCASSNGQGYSGNTIYFGEGSWLTVV.

The rearrangement joins TRBV7-8 to TRBJ2-3, with a weak D call TRBD1 (7 bases). The CDR3 sequence is 16 residues long. Germline values: CDR1 SGHVS, CDR2 FQNEAQ. Trimming shortened V by 5 bases and J by 5 bases, and 20 bases separated the two germline ends. CDR3 sequence: CASSPWSGGNIDTQYF. The CDR3 DNA is TGTGCCAGCAGCCCATGGTCAGGGGGGAATATAGATACGCAGTATTTT.

The chain links TRBV7-6 to TRBJ2-7, with TRBD2 matching over 7 bases. The CDR3 sequence is 14 residues long. V dropped 5 bases and J dropped 3; count of bases not matched to a gene: 7. Germline V CDR1 and CDR2: SGHVS, FNYEAQ. The CDR3 protein is CASSPGRGVYEQYF. Written as DNA, the CDR3 is TGTGCCAGCAGCCCGGGACGGGGGGTCTACGAGCAGTACTTC.

V and J are TRBV10-3 and TRBJ2-1; D unclear. The CDR3 consists of 12 residues. Germline loops: CDR1 ENHRY, CDR2 SYGVKD. Trimming cost V 4 bases and J 6 bases, with 7 bases left between them. The DNA for the CDR3 is TGTGCCATCAGTGGAGTGTCCAATGAGCAGTTCTTC. Protein product: CAISGVSNEQFF.

The rearrangement uses TRBV5-1 and TRBJ1-3; D is unresolved. CDR1 and CDR2 (germline): SGHRS, YFSETQ. Trimming shortened V by 4 bases and J by 0 bases, and 14 bases separated the two germline ends. This CDR3 spans 16 amino acids. The CDR3 protein is CASSGRAADSGNTIYF. DNA for the CDR3: TGCGCCAGCAGCGGGCGGGCTGCCGACTCTGGAAACACCATATATTTT.

The V call is TRBV19, the J call TRBJ2-3; D remains ambiguous. The germline V and J ends were trimmed by 4 bases and 5 bases, with 7 bases remaining between them. The CDR3 runs 12 residues. The germline V gene has CDR1 LNHDA and CDR2 SQIVND (reference sequence). Written as DNA, the CDR3 is TGTGCCAGTAGTAGAATGGGAGATACGCAGTATTTT. The encoded protein is CASSRMGDTQYF.

The J gene is TRBJ1-1, the V gene TRBV27, with no clear D. Trimming removed 1 base at V and 1 base at J, with 10 bases between. The CDR3 is made up of 15 amino acids. Germline values: CDR1 MNHEY, CDR2 SMNVEV (reference sequence). The CDR3 DNA follows: TGTGCCAGCAGTTTATATCCCGCCCCGAACACTGAAGCTTTCTTT. This translates into CASSLYPAPNTEAFF.

The genes are TRBV28 and TRBJ1-5; D uncertain. The germline V gene encodes CDR1 MDHEN and CDR2 SYDVKM. This CDR3 has 18 amino acids. The V and J ends lost 4 bases and 4 bases respectively, with 23 bases between them. The CDR3 sequence is CASSYPFLPSTPNQPQHF. The DNA of the CDR3 is TGTGCCAGCAGTTACCCCTTCTTACCATCCACCCCAAATCAGCCCCAGCATTTT. The entire variable domain, with the rest obtained from reference TRBV28 and TRBJ1-5, is as follows: DVKVTQSSRYLVKRTGEKVFLECVQDMDHENMFWYRQDPGLGLRLIYFSYDVKMKEKGDIPEGYSVSREKKERFSLILESASTNQTSMYLCASSYPFLPSTPNQPQHFGDGTRLSIL.

The genes are TRBV6-5 and TRBJ1-1, with D hard to call. The CDR3 extends over 13 amino acids. V gave up 6 bases and J gave up 2 bases, with 10 bases separating them. Germline V gene sequence: CDR1 MNHEY, CDR2 SVGAGI. The DNA for the CDR3 is TGTGCCAGCAGCACCCAGCCAAACACTGAAGCTTTCTTT. Translated: CASSTQPNTEAFF.

V gene TRBV27 combines with J gene TRBJ2-2, with a weak D call TRBD2 (5 bases). Trimming removed 4 bases at V and 7 bases at J, with 13 bases between. The CDR3 length is 14 residues. Germline CDR1 and CDR2: MNHEY and SMNVEV (reference sequence). In nucleotides, the CDR3 is TGTGCCAGCAGTTCTCCTAGCCGGGGCGGGGAGCTGTTTTTT. Translation gives CASSSPSRGGELFF.

This chain joins TRBV7-9 and TRBJ1-2; a weak D match, TRBD1 (6 bases). V was clipped by 2 bases and J by 3 bases, with 10 bases between them. The CDR3 contains 14 residues. The germline V gene has CDR1 SEHNR and CDR2 FQNEAQ (reference sequence). The CDR3, as DNA: TGTGCCAGCAGCTTAACAGGGATCGACTATGGCTACACCTTC. Amino acid sequence: CASSLTGIDYGYTF.

The chain has TRBV11-3 and TRBJ1-6, with 8 nucleotides matching TRBD1. V shed 2 bases, J shed 4 bases, and the junction held 1 base outside the gene matches. Per the germline V gene, CDR1 is SGHNT and CDR2 is YENEEA. There are 15 residues in the CDR3. This CDR3 is CASSLRTGYNSPLHF. CDR3 coding DNA: TGTGCCAGCAGCTTAAGGACAGGGTATAATTCACCCCTCCACTTT.

This clone was seen just once. V usage is TRBV28 and J usage is TRBJ1-2, with D perhaps TRBD1 (6 bases). Germline V CDR1 and CDR2: MDHEN, SYDVKM. V was cut by 9 bases and J by 3 bases, with 11 bases left in between. The CDR3 is 12 amino acids. This CDR3 reads CASERGYYGYTF. CDR3 DNA: TGTGCCAGTGAAAGGGGGTACTATGGCTACACCTTC.

The genes are TRBV5-1 and TRBJ2-7; TRBD2 matches 11 bases. Germline values: CDR1 SGHRS, CDR2 YFSETQ. CDR3 length equals 15 residues. V lost 1 base and J lost 3; bases outside the gene matches: 3. CDR3 protein: CASSLTSGSYYEQYF. CDR3 in DNA: TGCGCCAGCAGCTTGACTAGCGGGAGTTACTACGAGCAGTACTTC.

This chain links TRBV5-4 with TRBJ2-3; 14 bases are a match to TRBD2. The CDR3 loop spans 17 amino acids. V trimming: 4 bases; J trimming: 4 bases; junction bases outside the gene matches: 8. CDR1 and CDR2 (germline): SGHNT, YYREEE (reference sequence). The CDR3 region has the DNA TGTGCCAGCAGCGTACGACTAGCGGGGGGGCCCCCAGATACGCAGTATTTT. Translated, it gives CASSVRLAGGPPDTQYF.

This rearrangement joins TRBV6-1 to TRBJ1-2, with 8 nucleotides matching TRBD1. Germline V CDR1 and CDR2: MNHNS, SASEGT. The length of the CDR3 is 17 residues. J was trimmed by 1 base and V by 0 bases; bases with no gene match: 7. The CDR3 DNA reads as TGTGCCAGCAGTGAAGCCGAGGACAGGGTGGGTAACTATGGCTACACCTTC. Translation: CASSEAEDRVGNYGYTF.

The chain couples TRBV19 to TRBJ2-2; D uncertain. The CDR3 spans 15 residues. Germline V gene sequence: CDR1 LNHDA, CDR2 SQIVND (reference sequence). Trimming left V 5 bases short and J 6 bases short, with 16 bases between. The CDR3 spells CASSPAMGSAGELFF. The CDR3 DNA sequence: TGTGCCAGTAGTCCCGCGATGGGATCGGCCGGGGAGCTGTTTTTT.

The chain is built from TRBV30 and TRBJ1-4, with 8 bases fitting TRBD1. Germline values: CDR1 GTSNPN, CDR2 SVGIG (reference sequence). V lost 1 base, J lost 8 bases, and 6 bases stayed unmatched. The CDR3 runs 14 residues. CDR3: CAWSGTGRNEKLFF. In DNA, the CDR3 is TGTGCCTGGAGTGGGACAGGGCGGAACGAAAAACTGTTTTTT.

V is TRBV7-9 and J is TRBJ2-2; D might be TRBD1 or TRBD2, each matching 5 bases. CDR3 length: 16 residues. The germline V and J ends were trimmed by 5 bases and 8 bases, with 21 bases remaining between them. Germline V CDR1 and CDR2: SEHNR, FQNEAQ (reference sequence). Here the CDR3 DNA reads TGTGCCAGCAGCCCCCAGCTCGAGGGGAAGCGGGGGGAGCTGTTTTTT. Protein: CASSPQLEGKRGELFF. The full variable domain, rest sourced from reference TRBV7-9 and TRBJ2-2, is DTGVSQNPRHKITKRGQNVTFRCDPISEHNRLYWYRQTLGQGPEFLTYFQNEAQLEKSRLLSDRFSAERPKGSFSTLEIQRTEQGDSAMYLCASSPQLEGKRGELFFGEGSRLTVL.

The gene calls are TRBV7-6 and TRBJ2-1; 8 bases line up with TRBD2. V shed 1 base and J 7 bases; nucleotides not matched to a gene: 12. The CDR3 length is 17 residues. CDR1 is SGHVS and CDR2 is FNYEAQ in the germline V gene. The CDR3 nucleotides are TGTGCCAGCAGCTTAGTTGGAAAGCGGGAGTATGGGAATGAGCAGTTCTTC. Translating it yields CASSLVGKREYGNEQFF. Combining the CDR3 with reference TRBV7-6 and TRBJ2-1 gives the whole variable domain GAGVSQSPRYKVTKRGQDVALRCDPISGHVSLYWYRQALGQGPEFLTYFNYEAQQDKSGLPNDRFSAERPEGSISTLTIQRTEQRDSAMYRCASSLVGKREYGNEQFFGPGTRLTVL.

V is TRBV5-6 and J is TRBJ1-6; tentative D call: TRBD1 (6 bases). V was cut by 6 bases and J by 0 bases, with 10 bases left in between. Germline CDR1 SGHDT, CDR2 YYEEEE. The CDR3 contains 15 residues. CDR3 DNA sequence: TGTGCCAGCAAAGGGGGTAACTCCTATAATTCACCCCTCCACTTT. The encoded protein is CASKGGNSYNSPLHF. Looking up the rest from reference TRBV5-6 and TRBJ1-6 gives the full variable domain: DAGVTQSPTHLIKTRGQQVTLRCSPKSGHDTVSWYQQALGQGPQFIFQYYEEEERQRGNFPDRFSGHQFPNYSSELNVNALLLGDSALYLCASKGGNSYNSPLHFGNGTRLTVT.

The rearrangement links TRBV19 to TRBJ1-2; possibly TRBD1 for D (5 bases). Germline V gene lookup returns CDR1 LNHDA and CDR2 SQIVND (reference sequence). V lost 3 bases and J lost 6, with 14 bases in between. The CDR3 sequence is 14 residues long. This CDR3 reads CASSIGQGGNGYTF. The CDR3 DNA sequence: TGTGCCAGTAGTATTGGTCAGGGTGGGAATGGCTACACCTTC.